These 10 T cell receptor beta chains were all obtained from the same sample, sequenced in a study of OX40 agonist ivuxolimab in advanced cancers. The library was made by the immunoSEQ multiplex PCR assay. TCRdb took this table from immuneACCESS and kept in-frame rearrangements with V and J called. Such tables lack part of the clones; where checked against another copy, unresolved V genes explain under half of the gap, and the rest is unexplained. For this sample there are nearly 60,000 clones; 80% to 90% appear just once. The ten largest clones capture under 4% of the sample. The material was CD4+ or CD8+ T cells sorted from blood, obtained in a trial of the OX40 agonist ivuxolimab. The receptors here all came from an adult with an advanced solid tumor such as melanoma, head and neck, liver or kidney cancer.

The chain recombines TRBV30 with TRBJ2-5; 7 bases match TRBD1. The CDR3 covers 16 residues. Germline assignment: CDR1 GTSNPN and CDR2 SVGIG (reference sequence). J lost 4 bases, V lost 3 bases, and 14 bases had no gene match. CDR3 nucleotide sequence: TGTGCCTGGAGGAGGATCCACAGACAGGGTAGAGAGACCCAGTACTTC. Translated, it gives CAWRRIHRQGRETQYF.

This clone was counted once. The chain joins TRBV6-5 to TRBJ1-5; D call uncertain. CDR3 length: 13 residues. Trimming stripped 6 bases from V and 2 bases from J, with 8 bases between. Germline V gene data show CDR1 as MNHEY and CDR2 as SVGAGI. For the CDR3, the DNA is TGTGCCAGCAGCACTATACGCAATCAGCCCCAGCATTTT. Protein: CASSTIRNQPQHF.

The gene calls are TRBV5-6 and TRBJ2-1, with D unclear. Per the germline V gene, CDR1 is SGHDT and CDR2 is YYEEEE. The CDR3 length is 15 residues. Between the trimmed V and J ends, which lost 0 bases and 4 bases, there was a span of 11 bases. CDR3: CASSLVTPRYNEQFF. CDR3 sequence (DNA): TGTGCCAGCAGCTTGGTGACACCGAGGTACAATGAGCAGTTCTTC.

This chain links TRBV7-2 with TRBJ1-2; no definite D call. Germline CDR1 SGHTA, CDR2 FQGNSA. V was shortened by 7 bases and J by 0 bases, with 9 bases between the two germline ends. The CDR3 is made up of 13 amino acids. CDR3 DNA sequence: TGTGCCAGCACCCCTCGGTCTAACTATGGCTACACCTTC. It specifies CASTPRSNYGYTF. The full variable domain, rest sourced from reference TRBV7-2 and TRBJ1-2, is GAGVSQSPSNKVTEKGKDVELRCDPISGHTALYWYRQSLGQGLEFLIYFQGNSAPDKSGLPSDRFSAERTGGSVSTLTIQRTQQEDSAVYLCASTPRSNYGYTFGSGTRLTVV.

The J gene is TRBJ2-3, the V gene TRBV20-1; D is undetermined. Germline V gene data show CDR1 as DFQATT and CDR2 as SNEGSKA (reference sequence). The ends were cut back, 6 bases at V and 5 bases at J, with 9 bases in the middle. The CDR3 sequence is 11 residues long. As DNA, the CDR3 is TGCAGTGCACCCCGAGGAGATACGCAGTATTTT. Protein product: CSAPRGDTQYF.

This clone was seen a few times. V is TRBV10-3 and J is TRBJ1-4; a weak D match, TRBD1 (6 bases). CDR3 length: 13 residues. The V end lost 7 bases, the J end lost 7 bases, and 13 bases lay between the germline ends. The germline V gene encodes CDR1 ENHRY and CDR2 SYGVKD. The CDR3 loop is CAINGGTGEKLFF. CDR3 sequence (DNA): TGTGCCATCAACGGGGGCACCGGTGAAAAACTGTTTTTT.

This chain joins TRBV7-3 and TRBJ2-1, with D possibly being TRBD2 (5 bases). V was shortened by 4 bases and J by 5 bases, with 12 bases between the two germline ends. CDR1 is SGHTA, CDR2 FQGTGA, per germline. This CDR3 spans 14 amino acids. For the CDR3, the DNA is TGTGCCAGCAGCTCATCCGGGGTAGACAATGAGCAGTTCTTC. Translating gives CASSSSGVDNEQFF.

CDR3 region: CASSRRAYTGELFF. DNA for the CDR3: TGTGCCAGCAGTCGGAGGGCTTACACCGGGGAGCTGTTTTTT. The chain employs TRBV6-6 and TRBJ2-2; D is possibly TRBD2 (6 bases). Germline CDR1 and CDR2: MNHNY and SVGAGI (reference sequence). This CDR3 has 14 residues. V gave up 5 bases and J gave up 3 bases, with 10 bases separating them.

J is TRBJ1-5 and V is TRBV28; D not certain. CDR1 MDHEN and CDR2 SYDVKM come from the germline V gene. This CDR3 is built from 16 residues. Trimming removed 6 bases at V and 1 base at J, with 16 bases between. This CDR3 reads CASSMISVGSNQPQHF. For the CDR3, the DNA is TGTGCCAGCAGCATGATCTCAGTGGGCAGCAATCAGCCCCAGCATTTT.

The chain links TRBV4-2 to TRBJ1-1; D is ambiguous. CDR3 size: 16 residues. V was trimmed by 4 bases and J by 2 bases, leaving 17 bases between them. Germline V lookup: CDR1 LGHNA, CDR2 YNFKEQ. The CDR3 sequence is CASSRAAREINTEAFF. The CDR3 bases are TGTGCCAGCAGCCGCGCGGCTCGGGAGATTAACACTGAAGCTTTCTTT.